One and the same sample provided the 23 T cell receptor beta chains below, sequenced in a study of molecular identifiers for immune sequencing clone quantification. TCRdb used MiXCR to reprocess the PCR reads, holding one entry per CDR3 protein. The repertoire holds more than 300,000 distinct CDR3 sequences, with 20% to 25% as singletons. Sequencing was performed on naive CD8+ T cells from blood, with Jurkat cell RNA spiked in. Subset indicated: FACS-sorted CD8+CD4-CCR7+CD45RA+ naive T cells. The source of these receptors is a human donor in good health. Some libraries in this study had Jurkat cell RNA spiked in.

This clonotype has at least ten counts. The genes are TRBV5-6 and TRBJ2-7; no firm D call. Germline assignment: CDR1 SGHDT and CDR2 YYEEEE. The CDR3 contains 14 residues. V was clipped by 2 bases and J by 6 bases, with 15 bases between them. As DNA, the CDR3 is TGTGCCAGCAGCTTAGGCGGCCCGACCGCCGAGCAGTACTTC. Amino acids: CASSLGGPTAEQYF.

J is TRBJ1-2 and V is TRBV11-2, with unresolved D. This CDR3 comprises 14 residues. Germline V gene sequence: CDR1 SGHAT, CDR2 FQNNGV. Trimming pared 2 bases from V and 4 bases from J, leaving 11 bases between. The CDR3: CASSLRGSGYGYTF. The CDR3 DNA sequence: TGTGCCAGCAGCTTACGGGGATCAGGCTATGGCTACACCTTC.

This clonotype occurred many times. The V and J genes are TRBV7-6 and TRBJ2-2; 8 bases fit TRBD1. V dropped 5 bases and J dropped 4; count of bases not matched to a gene: 3. Looked up from germline, CDR1 is SGHVS and CDR2 is FNYEAQ. This CDR3 has 14 amino acids. The CDR3 DNA reads TGTGCCAGCAGCCCGGACAGGGTCACCGGGGAGCTGTTTTTT. Residues: CASSPDRVTGELFF.

The sample holds many counts of this clonotype. J is TRBJ1-1 and V is TRBV12-3 or TRBV12-4; 9 nucleotides match TRBD1. The V gene end was trimmed by 5 bases and the J gene end by 5 bases; junction bases not matched to a gene: 3. This CDR3 has 13 amino acids. The CDR3 here is CASSTGQGTEAFF. The CDR3 nucleotides read TGTGCCAGCAGTACTGGACAGGGGACTGAAGCTTTCTTT.

This sequence joins TRBV7-9 and TRBJ2-5; 7 bases map to TRBD1. Trimming at V came to 5 bases and at J to 1 base, leaving 10 bases not matched to a gene. Germline values: CDR1 SEHNR, CDR2 FQNEAQ (reference sequence). This CDR3 has 16 residues. As DNA, the CDR3 is TGTGCCAGCAGCGTTTCCCCGGACAGGACCCAAGAGACCCAGTACTTC. Translated, it gives CASSVSPDRTQETQYF.

This clonotype has ten or more counts. The rearrangement uses TRBV12-5 and TRBJ2-7; 8 nucleotides align to TRBD1. This CDR3 comprises 15 residues. The V and J ends lost 6 bases and 6 bases, in that order; junction bases with no gene match: 13. Germline lookup yields CDR1 LGHNT and CDR2 FRNRAP. DNA for the CDR3: TGTGCTAGTGGCGCCCCGGACAGGGTGTATGGCGAGCAGTACTTC. It encodes CASGAPDRVYGEQYF.

Comment on this clonotype: A read error is likely, as this CDR3 ends without the conserved phenylalanine or tryptophan. The genes are TRBV27 and TRBJ2-2; D is possibly TRBD2 (7 bases). CDR1 and CDR2 from the germline V gene are MNHEY and SMNVEV (reference sequence). CDR3 size: 15 residues. The V end was cut by 6 bases, the J end by 5 bases, with 16 bases between. CDR3 region: CASRPWEGGTGELFS. For the CDR3, the DNA is TGTGCCAGCAGACCCTGGGAGGGGGGGACCGGGGAGCTGTTTTCT.

This clonotype occurred many times. This chain joins TRBV7-8 and TRBJ2-5, with D perhaps matching TRBD2 (5 bases). The germline gives CDR1 SGHVS, CDR2 FQNEAQ. This CDR3 spans 11 amino acids. This chain's CDR3 is CATDPGETQYF. CDR3 sequence (DNA): TGTGCTACCGACCCGGGGGAGACCCAGTACTTC.

This clonotype was counted between two and nine times. The chain is built from TRBV6-5 and TRBJ1-3; 7 bases agree with TRBD1. Losses at the gene ends were 8 bases for V and 2 bases for J; bases not matched to a gene: 3. The CDR3 runs 13 residues. From germline, CDR1 is MNHEY and CDR2 SVGAGI. CDR3 amino acids: CASRTGAGNTIYF. CDR3 coding DNA: TGTGCCAGCCGAACAGGGGCTGGAAACACCATATATTTT.

The rearrangement uses TRBV7-9 and TRBJ2-7; 13 positions agree with TRBD2. CDR1 SEHNR and CDR2 FQNEAQ come from the germline V gene (reference sequence). V dropped 5 bases and J dropped 3; count of bases not matched to a gene: 16. CDR3 length: 19 amino acids. CDR3 amino acids: CASSTNSGTSGTRFYEQYF. CDR3 DNA sequence: TGTGCCAGCAGCACAAACTCCGGGACTAGCGGGACGAGATTCTACGAGCAGTACTTC.

With respect to this clonotype: It may be a read error: a sequence one base away is much more abundant. Here the CDR3 omits its conserved ending phenylalanine or tryptophan, so a read error is the likely source. The chain links TRBV30 to TRBJ2-3, with D possibly being TRBD1 (5 bases). The CDR3 sequence is 15 residues long. Germline assignment: CDR1 GTSNPN and CDR2 SVGIG (reference sequence). Deletions cut 5 bases from V and 0 bases from J, with 15 bases between. The CDR3 DNA is TGTGCCTGGTATCCCAGGGCCCCGAGCACAGATACGCAGTATTTG. Translation: CAWYPRAPSTDTQYL.

As regards this clonotype: One junction end does not reproduce the germline sequence, and a read error may be involved. The chain recombines TRBV6-5 with TRBJ2-2; a possible D gene is TRBD2 (6 bases). Germline V lookup: CDR1 MNHEY, CDR2 SVGAGI. The CDR3 extends over 13 amino acids. The CDR3 region is CATSTRSTGELLF. CDR3 bases: TGTGCCACTTCGACTAGGTCCACCGGGGAGCTGCTTTTT.

This clonotype was recorded many times. V gene TRBV6-2 or TRBV6-3 combines with J gene TRBJ2-3; D remains unclear. Germline V gene lookup returns CDR1 MNHEY and CDR2 SVGEGT. V was clipped by 6 bases and J by 6 bases, with 13 bases between them. This CDR3 is 13 amino acids long. The CDR3 spells CASSPNLRDTQYF. Here the CDR3 DNA reads TGTGCCAGCAGCCCGAATTTGAGGGATACGCAGTATTTT.

V gene TRBV5-4 combines with J gene TRBJ1-1, with D unresolved. V lost 10 bases to trimming and J lost 0 bases, with 10 bases between them. The germline CDR1 and CDR2 sequences are SGHNT and YYREEE (reference sequence). CDR3 length: 12 residues. The chain's CDR3 is CAGYDMNTEAFF. CDR3 coding DNA: TGTGCCGGATACGACATGAACACTGAAGCTTTCTTT.

This clonotype was detected many times. The J gene is TRBJ2-1, the V gene TRBV20-1; D is uncertain. The V end was cut by 0 bases, the J end by 9 bases, with 9 bases between. The CDR3 is 12 residues long. CDR1 and CDR2 from the germline V gene are DFQATT and SNEGSKA (reference sequence). In DNA, the CDR3 is TGCAGTGCTAGAGATAGTTTCGGTGAGCAGTTCTTC. Protein sequence: CSARDSFGEQFF.

This clonotype was counted at least ten times. J is TRBJ2-2 and V is TRBV24-1; no definite D call. The V end was cut by 1 base, the J end by 1 base, with 12 bases between. The germline V gene has CDR1 KGHDR and CDR2 SFDVKD. The CDR3 runs to 17 residues. CDR3 sequence: CATSDFSERVNTGELFF. As DNA, the CDR3 is TGTGCCACCAGTGATTTCTCCGAGCGTGTGAACACCGGGGAGCTGTTTTTT.

Notes on this clonotype: This may arise from a read error, as a much more abundant clone is one base away. The V gene is TRBV29-1, the J gene TRBJ2-7; tentatively, D is TRBD1 (5 bases). Germline CDR1 is SQVTM and CDR2 is ANQGSEA. There are 15 residues in the CDR3. The CDR3 is CSVEGAGKGTYEQYF. CDR3 DNA: TGCAGCGTGGAAGGGGCAGGGAAGGGGACCTACGAGCAGTACTTC.

This clonotype has a count of ten or more. The rearrangement links TRBV7-6 to TRBJ1-4, with D maybe TRBD1 (6 bases). The CDR3 covers 14 residues. CDR1 and CDR2 from the germline V gene are SGHVS and FNYEAQ. The V end was cut by 6 bases, the J end by 4 bases, with 12 bases between. CDR3 DNA: TGTGCCAGCAGTCTAACAGGGTTTAATGAAAAACTGTTTTTT. Translated, it gives CASSLTGFNEKLFF.

This clonotype was seen repeatedly, ten times or more. The V gene is TRBV9, the J gene TRBJ1-6; 8 bases line up with TRBD1. The V and J ends lost 3 bases and 6 bases, in that order; junction bases with no gene match: 2. The CDR3 extends over 14 amino acids. Germline V gives CDR1 SGDLS, CDR2 YYNGEE. The CDR3 sequence: CASSATGVNSPLHF. In nucleotides, the CDR3 is TGTGCCAGCAGCGCGACAGGGGTTAATTCACCCCTCCACTTT.

This clonotype was counted ten times or more. The chain has TRBV14 and TRBJ2-6; D uncertain. CDR1 and CDR2 (germline): SGHDN, FVKESK. The CDR3 has 16 residues. V lost 0 bases and J 2 bases, leaving 8 bases between the germline ends. DNA of the CDR3: TGTGCCAGCAGCCAAGATCCAGGTACTGGGGCCAACGTCCTGACTTTC. Translated: CASSQDPGTGANVLTF.

This clonotype was detected many times. The V gene is TRBV15, the J gene TRBJ1-1; 7 positions agree with TRBD1. Trimming cost V 4 bases and J 1 base; bases outside gene matches: 6. Per the germline V gene, CDR1 is LNHNV and CDR2 is YYDKDF (reference sequence). This CDR3 is 15 amino acids long. The CDR3 region is CATSIRGQQNTEAFF. CDR3 in DNA: TGTGCCACCAGCATTAGGGGACAGCAGAACACTGAAGCTTTCTTT.

This clonotype was detected many times. The V call is TRBV25-1, the J call TRBJ1-1, with D unclear. Germline V CDR1 and CDR2: MGHDK, SYGVNS. V was shortened by 1 base and J by 8 bases, with 5 bases between the two germline ends. This CDR3 has 11 residues. The CDR3 DNA reads as TGTGCCAGCAGTGAATGGGAGGAAGCTTTCTTT. Translating it yields CASSEWEEAFF.

With respect to this clonotype: This may come from a read error, since a much larger clone is one base off. The V and J genes are TRBV7-9 and TRBJ1-2; a possible D gene is TRBD1 (5 bases). The germline V gene encodes CDR1 SEHNR and CDR2 FQNEAQ (reference sequence). The CDR3 is made up of 15 amino acids. CDR3 sequence: CASSSPEGTDYGHTF. The CDR3 DNA reads TGTGCCAGCAGCTCGCCCGAGGGGACGGACTATGGCCACACCTTC.